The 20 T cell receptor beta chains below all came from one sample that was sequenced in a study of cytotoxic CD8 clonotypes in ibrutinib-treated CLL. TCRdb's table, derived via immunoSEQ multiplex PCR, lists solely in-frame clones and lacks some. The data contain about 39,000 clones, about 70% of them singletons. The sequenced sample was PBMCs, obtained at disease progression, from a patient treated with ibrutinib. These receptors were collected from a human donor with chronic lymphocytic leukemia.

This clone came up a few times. The CDR3 coding sequence is TGTGCCAGCAGCCCCGGGTCAGCGGGAGATACGCAGTATTTT. It encodes CASSPGSAGDTQYF. This chain connects TRBV7-9 to TRBJ2-3, with D possibly being TRBD2 (6 bases). Deletions cut 5 bases from V and 5 bases from J, with 14 bases between. Germline V CDR1 and CDR2: SEHNR, FQNEAQ (reference sequence). The CDR3 is 14 amino acids.

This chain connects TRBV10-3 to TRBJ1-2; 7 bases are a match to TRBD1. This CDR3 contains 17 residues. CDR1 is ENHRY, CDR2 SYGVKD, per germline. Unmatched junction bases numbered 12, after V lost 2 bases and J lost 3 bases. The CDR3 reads CAISEAPRDSHYYGYTF. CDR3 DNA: TGTGCCATCAGTGAGGCCCCCCGGGACAGCCATTACTATGGCTACACCTTC.

CDR3 sequence: CASSLAPDRSEQYF. In nucleotides, the CDR3 is TGTGCCAGCAGCTTAGCGCCGGACAGGAGCGAGCAGTACTTC. This chain joins TRBV7-9 and TRBJ2-7; 7 nucleotides align to TRBD1. Trimming removed 0 bases from V and 6 bases from J; junction bases left unmatched: 5. This CDR3 contains 14 residues. Per the germline V gene, CDR1 is SEHNR and CDR2 is FQNEAQ (reference sequence).

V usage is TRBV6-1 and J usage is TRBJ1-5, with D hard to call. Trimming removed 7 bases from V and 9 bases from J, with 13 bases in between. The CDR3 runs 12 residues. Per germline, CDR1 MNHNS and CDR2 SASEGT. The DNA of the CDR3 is TGTGCCAGCACCGAACTGGGTAGGCCCCAGCATTTT. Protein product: CASTELGRPQHF.

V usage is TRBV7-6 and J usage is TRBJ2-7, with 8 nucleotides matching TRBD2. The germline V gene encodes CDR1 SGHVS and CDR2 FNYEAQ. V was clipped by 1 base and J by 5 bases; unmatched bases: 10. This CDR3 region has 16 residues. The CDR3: CASSLVPEREFNEQYF. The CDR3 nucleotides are TGTGCCAGCAGCTTAGTCCCCGAGCGGGAGTTCAACGAGCAGTACTTC. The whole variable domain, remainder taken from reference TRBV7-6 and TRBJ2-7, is GAGVSQSPRYKVTKRGQDVALRCDPISGHVSLYWYRQALGQGPEFLTYFNYEAQQDKSGLPNDRFSAERPEGSISTLTIQRTEQRDSAMYRCASSLVPEREFNEQYFGPGTRLTVT.

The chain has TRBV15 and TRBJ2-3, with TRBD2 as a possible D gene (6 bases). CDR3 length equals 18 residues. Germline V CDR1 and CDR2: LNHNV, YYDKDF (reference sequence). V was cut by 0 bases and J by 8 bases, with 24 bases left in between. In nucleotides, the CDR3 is TGTGCCACCAGCAGAGAATCGTCGTATGGGAATCCGGAGGGTACGCAGTATTTT. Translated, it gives CATSRESSYGNPEGTQYF.

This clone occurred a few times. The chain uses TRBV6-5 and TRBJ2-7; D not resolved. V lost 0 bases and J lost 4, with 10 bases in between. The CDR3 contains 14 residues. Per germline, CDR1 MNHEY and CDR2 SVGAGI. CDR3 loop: CASSYSIAGYEQYF. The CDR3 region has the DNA TGTGCCAGCAGTTACTCGATAGCCGGGTACGAGCAGTACTTC.

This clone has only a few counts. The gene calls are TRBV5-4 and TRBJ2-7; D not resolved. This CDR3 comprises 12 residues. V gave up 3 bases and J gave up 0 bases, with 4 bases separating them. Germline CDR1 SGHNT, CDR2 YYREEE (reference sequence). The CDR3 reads CASSSNSYEQYF. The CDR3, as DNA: TGTGCCAGCAGCTCAAACTCCTACGAGCAGTACTTC. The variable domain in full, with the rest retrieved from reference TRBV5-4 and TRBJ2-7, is ETGVTQSPTHLIKTRGQQVTLRCSSQSGHNTVSWYQQALGQGPQFIFQYYREEENGRGNFPPRFSGLQFPNYSSELNVNALELDDSALYLCASSSNSYEQYFGPGTRLTVT.

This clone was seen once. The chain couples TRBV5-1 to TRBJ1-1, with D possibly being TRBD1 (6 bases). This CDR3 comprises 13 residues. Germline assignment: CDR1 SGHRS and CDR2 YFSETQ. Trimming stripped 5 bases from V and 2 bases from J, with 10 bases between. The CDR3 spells CASRRTDNTEAFF. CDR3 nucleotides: TGCGCCAGCAGGCGGACAGATAACACTGAAGCTTTCTTT.

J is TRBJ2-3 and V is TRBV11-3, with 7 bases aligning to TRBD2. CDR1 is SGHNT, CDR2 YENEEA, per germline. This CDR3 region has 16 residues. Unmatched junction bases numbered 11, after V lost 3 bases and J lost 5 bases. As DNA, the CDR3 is TGTGCCAGCAGCTTTTCTATGGGAGGGCCTGGAGATACGCAGTATTTT. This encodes CASSFSMGGPGDTQYF.

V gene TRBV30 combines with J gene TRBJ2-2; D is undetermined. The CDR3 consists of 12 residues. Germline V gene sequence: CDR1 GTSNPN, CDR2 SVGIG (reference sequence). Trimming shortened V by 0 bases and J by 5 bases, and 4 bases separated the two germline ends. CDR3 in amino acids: CAWSVQTGELFF. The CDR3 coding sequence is TGTGCCTGGAGTGTTCAAACCGGGGAGCTGTTTTTT.

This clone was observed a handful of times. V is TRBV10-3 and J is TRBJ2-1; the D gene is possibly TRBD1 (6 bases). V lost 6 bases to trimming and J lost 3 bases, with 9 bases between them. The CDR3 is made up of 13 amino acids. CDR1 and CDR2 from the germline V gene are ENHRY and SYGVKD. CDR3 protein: CAISLQGYNEQFF. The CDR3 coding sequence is TGTGCCATCAGCCTACAGGGCTACAATGAGCAGTTCTTC.

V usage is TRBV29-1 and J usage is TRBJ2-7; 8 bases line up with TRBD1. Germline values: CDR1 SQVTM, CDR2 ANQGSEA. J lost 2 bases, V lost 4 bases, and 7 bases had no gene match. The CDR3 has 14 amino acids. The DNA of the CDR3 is TGCAGCGTTGGATCAACAGGGGGGACCTACGAGCAGTACTTC. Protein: CSVGSTGGTYEQYF.

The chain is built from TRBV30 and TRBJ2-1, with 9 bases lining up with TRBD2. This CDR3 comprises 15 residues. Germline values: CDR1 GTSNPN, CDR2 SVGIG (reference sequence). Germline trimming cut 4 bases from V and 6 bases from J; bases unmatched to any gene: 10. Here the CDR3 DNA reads TGTGCCTGGACCTTCGGTAGCGGGAGTCCCAATGAGCAGTTCTTC. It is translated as CAWTFGSGSPNEQFF.

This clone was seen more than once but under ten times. CDR3 region: CASSPTTGTPYGYTF. In DNA form, the CDR3 reads TGTGCCAGCTCACCAACCACCGGGACACCATATGGCTACACCTTC. This chain links TRBV18 with TRBJ1-2; TRBD1 is a possible D gene (6 bases). CDR1 KGHSH and CDR2 LQKENI come from the germline V gene. V lost 2 bases and J 5 bases, leaving 15 bases between the germline ends. The CDR3 covers 15 residues. The complete variable domain, with remaining parts taken from reference TRBV18 and TRBJ1-2, reads NAGVMQNPRHLVRRRGQEARLRCSPMKGHSHVYWYRQLPEEGLKFMVYLQKENIIDESGMPKERFSAEFPKEGPSILRIQQVVRGDSAAYFCASSPTTGTPYGYTFGSGTRLTVV.

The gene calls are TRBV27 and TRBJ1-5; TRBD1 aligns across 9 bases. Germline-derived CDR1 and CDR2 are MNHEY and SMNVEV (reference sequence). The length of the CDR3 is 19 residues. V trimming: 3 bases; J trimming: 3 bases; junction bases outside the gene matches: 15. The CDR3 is CASSFYTGTGRGYNQPQHF. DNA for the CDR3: TGTGCCAGCAGTTTTTATACCGGGACAGGGAGGGGGTACAATCAGCCCCAGCATTTT.

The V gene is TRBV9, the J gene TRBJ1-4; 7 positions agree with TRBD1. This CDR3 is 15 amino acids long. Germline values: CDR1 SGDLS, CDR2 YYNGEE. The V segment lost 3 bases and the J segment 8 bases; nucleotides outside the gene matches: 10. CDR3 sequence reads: CASSEGAERGEKLFF. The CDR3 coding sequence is TGTGCCAGCAGCGAGGGGGCAGAACGTGGCGAAAAACTGTTTTTT.

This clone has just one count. This CDR3 is CASSGAGPPGLYF. The CDR3 DNA reads as TGTGCCAGCAGCGGAGCGGGCCCCCCCGGGCTGTACTTC. The V call is TRBV7-2, the J call TRBJ2-7, with D tentatively TRBD2 (6 bases). Germline values: CDR1 SGHTA, CDR2 FQGNSA. The CDR3 runs to 13 residues. V lost 5 bases and J lost 12, with 20 bases in between.

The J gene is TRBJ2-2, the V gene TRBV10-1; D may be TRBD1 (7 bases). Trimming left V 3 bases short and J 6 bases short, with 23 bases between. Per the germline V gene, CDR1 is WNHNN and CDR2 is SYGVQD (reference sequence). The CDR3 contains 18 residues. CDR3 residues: CASSDFGQAGGNAGELFF. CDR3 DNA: TGCGCCAGCAGTGATTTTGGACAGGCCGGGGGAAACGCCGGGGAGCTGTTTTTT.

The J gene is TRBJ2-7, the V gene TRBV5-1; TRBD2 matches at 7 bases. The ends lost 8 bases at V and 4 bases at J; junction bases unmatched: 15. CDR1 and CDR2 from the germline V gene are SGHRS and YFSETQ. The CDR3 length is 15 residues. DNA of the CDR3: TGCGCCAGTTCGGTCGGGGGGAGCAAAGATTACGAGCAGTACTTC. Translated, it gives CASSVGGSKDYEQYF.